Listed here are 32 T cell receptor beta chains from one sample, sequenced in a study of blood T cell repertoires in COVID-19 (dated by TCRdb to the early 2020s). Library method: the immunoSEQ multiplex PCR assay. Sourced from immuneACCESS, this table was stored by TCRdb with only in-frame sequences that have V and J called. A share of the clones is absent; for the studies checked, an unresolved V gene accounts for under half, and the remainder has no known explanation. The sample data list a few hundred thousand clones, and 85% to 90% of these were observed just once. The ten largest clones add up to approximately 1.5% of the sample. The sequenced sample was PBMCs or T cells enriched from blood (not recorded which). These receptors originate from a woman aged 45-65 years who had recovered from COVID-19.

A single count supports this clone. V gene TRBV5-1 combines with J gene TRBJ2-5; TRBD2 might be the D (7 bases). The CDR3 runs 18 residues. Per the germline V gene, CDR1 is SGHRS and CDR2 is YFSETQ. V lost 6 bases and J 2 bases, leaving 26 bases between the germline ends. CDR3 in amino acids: CASTRFRGLADKQETQYF. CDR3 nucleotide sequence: TGCGCCAGCACCCGTTTCAGGGGTCTAGCGGACAAACAAGAGACCCAGTACTTC.

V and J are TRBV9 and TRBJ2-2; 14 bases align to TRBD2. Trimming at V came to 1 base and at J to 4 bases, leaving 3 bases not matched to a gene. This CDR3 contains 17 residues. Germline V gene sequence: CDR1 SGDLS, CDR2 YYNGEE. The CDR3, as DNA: TGTGCCAGCAGCGTACGGGGGACTAGCGGGGGCACCGGGGAGCTGTTTTTT. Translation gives CASSVRGTSGGTGELFF.

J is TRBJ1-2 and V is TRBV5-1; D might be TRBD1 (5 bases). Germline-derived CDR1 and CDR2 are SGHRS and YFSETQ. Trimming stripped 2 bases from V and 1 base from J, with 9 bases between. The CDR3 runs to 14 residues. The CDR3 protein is CASSFSGDNYGYTF. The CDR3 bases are TGCGCCAGCAGCTTCTCGGGGGATAACTATGGCTACACCTTC.

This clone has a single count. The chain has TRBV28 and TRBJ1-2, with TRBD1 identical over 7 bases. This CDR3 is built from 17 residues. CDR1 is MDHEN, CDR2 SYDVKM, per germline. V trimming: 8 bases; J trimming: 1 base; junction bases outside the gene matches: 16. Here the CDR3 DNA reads TGTGCCAGCTCCGGACAGGCCCCTTCCCTCTTTAACTATGGCTACACCTTC. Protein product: CASSGQAPSLFNYGYTF.

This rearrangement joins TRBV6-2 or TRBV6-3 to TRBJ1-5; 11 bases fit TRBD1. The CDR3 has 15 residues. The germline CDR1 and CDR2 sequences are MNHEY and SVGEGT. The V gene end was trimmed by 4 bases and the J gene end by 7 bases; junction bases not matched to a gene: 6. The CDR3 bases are TGTGCCAGCAGTTCCGGGACAGGGGGAGGGCAGCCCCAGCATTTT. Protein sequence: CASSSGTGGGQPQHF.

In DNA form, the CDR3 reads TGTGCCAGCAGTACCATGACCGGACAGGGGGGAAGCAATCAGCCCCAGCATTTT. The encoded protein is CASSTMTGQGGSNQPQHF. The genes are TRBV2 and TRBJ1-5; 10 bases align to TRBD1. The CDR3 spans 18 residues. V shed 5 bases, J shed 1 base, and the junction held 11 bases outside the gene matches. CDR1 SNHLY and CDR2 FYNNEI come from the germline V gene.

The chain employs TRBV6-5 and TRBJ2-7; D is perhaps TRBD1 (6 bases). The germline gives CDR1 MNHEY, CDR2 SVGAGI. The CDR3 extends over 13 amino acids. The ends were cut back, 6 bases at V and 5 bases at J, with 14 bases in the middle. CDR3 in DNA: TGTGCCAGCAGGTCGAGTGGGGGCAACGAGCAGTACTTC. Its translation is CASRSSGGNEQYF.

DNA of the CDR3: TGCGCCAGCAGCCCGAAGACTAGCGGGAACTACGAGCAGTACTTC. It specifies CASSPKTSGNYEQYF. V usage is TRBV5-1 and J usage is TRBJ2-7; TRBD2 agrees at 11 bases. This CDR3 spans 15 amino acids. Germline CDR1 reads SGHRS; CDR2 reads YFSETQ. V was pared by 4 bases and J by 3 bases, with 6 bases of the junction left unmatched.

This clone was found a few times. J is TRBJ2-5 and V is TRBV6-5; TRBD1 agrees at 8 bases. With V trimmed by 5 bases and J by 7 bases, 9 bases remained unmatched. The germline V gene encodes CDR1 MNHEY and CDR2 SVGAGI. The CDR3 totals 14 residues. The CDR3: CASSTVDRVGTQYF. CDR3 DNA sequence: TGTGCCAGCAGTACCGTGGACAGGGTCGGGACCCAGTACTTC.

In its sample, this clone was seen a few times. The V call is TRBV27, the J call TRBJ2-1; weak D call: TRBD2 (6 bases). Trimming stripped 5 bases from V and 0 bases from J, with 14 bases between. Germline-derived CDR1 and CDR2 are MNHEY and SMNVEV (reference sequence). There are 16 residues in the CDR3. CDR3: CASSLPGVSSYNEQFF. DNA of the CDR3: TGTGCCAGCAGTCTTCCGGGAGTTAGCTCCTACAATGAGCAGTTCTTC.

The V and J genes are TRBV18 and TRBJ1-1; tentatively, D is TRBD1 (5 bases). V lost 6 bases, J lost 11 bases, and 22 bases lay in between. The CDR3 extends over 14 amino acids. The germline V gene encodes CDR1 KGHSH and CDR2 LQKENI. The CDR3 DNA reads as TGTGCCAGCTCGATGGGACTTTCCCGGACTTGGGCTTTCTTT. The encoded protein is CASSMGLSRTWAFF.

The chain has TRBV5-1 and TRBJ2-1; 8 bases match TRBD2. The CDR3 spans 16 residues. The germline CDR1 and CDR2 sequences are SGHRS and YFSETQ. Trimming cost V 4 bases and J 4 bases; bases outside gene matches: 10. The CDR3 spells CASSLQGLGGYNEQFF. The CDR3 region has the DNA TGCGCCAGCAGCCTGCAGGGACTAGGGGGGTACAATGAGCAGTTCTTC. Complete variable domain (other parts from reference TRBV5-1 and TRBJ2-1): KAGVTQTPRYLIKTRGQQVTLSCSPISGHRSVSWYQQTPGQGLQFLFEYFSETQRNKGNFPGRFSGRQFSNSRSEMNVSTLELGDSALYLCASSLQGLGGYNEQFFGPGTRLTVL.

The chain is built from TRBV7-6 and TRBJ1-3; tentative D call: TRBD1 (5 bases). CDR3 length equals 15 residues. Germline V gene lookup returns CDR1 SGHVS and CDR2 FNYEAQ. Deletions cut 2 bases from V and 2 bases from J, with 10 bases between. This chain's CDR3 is CASSLWRGPGNTIYF. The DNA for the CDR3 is TGTGCCAGCAGCTTATGGAGGGGCCCTGGAAACACCATATATTTT.

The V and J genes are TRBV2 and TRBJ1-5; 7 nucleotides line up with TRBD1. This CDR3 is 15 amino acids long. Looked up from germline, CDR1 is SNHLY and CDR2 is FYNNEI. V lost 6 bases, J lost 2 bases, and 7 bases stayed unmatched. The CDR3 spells CASREQGSGNQPQHF. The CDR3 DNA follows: TGTGCCAGCAGGGAACAGGGGAGTGGCAATCAGCCCCAGCATTTT. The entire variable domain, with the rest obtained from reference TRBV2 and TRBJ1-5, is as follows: EPEVTQTPSHQVTQMGQEVILRCVPISNHLYFYWYRQILGQKVEFLVSFYNNEISEKSEIFDDQFSVERPDGSNFTLKIRSTKLEDSAMYFCASREQGSGNQPQHFGDGTRLSIL.

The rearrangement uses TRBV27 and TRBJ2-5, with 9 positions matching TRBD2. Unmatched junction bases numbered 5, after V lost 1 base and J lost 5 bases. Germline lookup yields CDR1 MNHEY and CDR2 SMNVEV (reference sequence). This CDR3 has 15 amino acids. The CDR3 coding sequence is TGTGCCAGCAGTTTATTTAGCGGGAGCAGGGAGACCCAGTACTTC. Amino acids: CASSLFSGSRETQYF.

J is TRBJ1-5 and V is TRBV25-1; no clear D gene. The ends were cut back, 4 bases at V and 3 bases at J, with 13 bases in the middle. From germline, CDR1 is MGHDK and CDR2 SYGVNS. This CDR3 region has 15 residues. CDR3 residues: CASSGSSLNNQPQHF. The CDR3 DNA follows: TGTGCCAGCAGTGGTTCCAGTCTGAACAATCAGCCCCAGCATTTT.

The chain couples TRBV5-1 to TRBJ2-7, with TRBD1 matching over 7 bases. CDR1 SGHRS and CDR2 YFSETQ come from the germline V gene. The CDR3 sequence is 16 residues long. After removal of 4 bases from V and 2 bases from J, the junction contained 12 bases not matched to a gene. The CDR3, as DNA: TGCGCCAGCAGCCTTGGGGGCGACAGGGTGACCTACGAGCAGTACTTC. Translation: CASSLGGDRVTYEQYF.

In nucleotides, the CDR3 is TGTGCCAGCAGTGGACGGGGGTACGAGCAGTACTTC. Its protein product is CASSGRGYEQYF. The rearrangement joins TRBV6-2 or TRBV6-3 to TRBJ2-7; weak D call: TRBD2 (6 bases). V shed 5 bases and J shed 4 bases, with 9 bases lying between them. The CDR3 spans 12 residues. Germline loops: CDR1 MNHEY, CDR2 SVGEGT.

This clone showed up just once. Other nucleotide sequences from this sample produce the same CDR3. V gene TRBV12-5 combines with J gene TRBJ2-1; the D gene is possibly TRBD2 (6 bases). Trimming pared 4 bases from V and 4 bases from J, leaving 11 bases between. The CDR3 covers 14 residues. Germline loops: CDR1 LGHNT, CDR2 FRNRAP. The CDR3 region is CASGWGGEYNEQFF. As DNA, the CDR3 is TGTGCTAGTGGTTGGGGCGGGGAATACAATGAGCAGTTCTTC.

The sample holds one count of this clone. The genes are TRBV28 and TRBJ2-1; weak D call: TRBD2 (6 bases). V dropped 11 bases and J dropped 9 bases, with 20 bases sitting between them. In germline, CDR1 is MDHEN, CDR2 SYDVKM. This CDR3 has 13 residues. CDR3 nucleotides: TGTGCCGCCAACGATAGGATCGGGGGTGAGCAGTTCTTC. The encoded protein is CAANDRIGGEQFF.

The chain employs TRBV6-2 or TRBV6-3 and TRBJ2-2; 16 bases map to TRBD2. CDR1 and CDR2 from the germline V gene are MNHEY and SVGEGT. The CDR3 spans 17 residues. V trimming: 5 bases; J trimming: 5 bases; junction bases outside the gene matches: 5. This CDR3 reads CASSPGLAGGGTGELFF. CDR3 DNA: TGTGCCAGCAGTCCGGGACTAGCGGGAGGGGGAACCGGGGAGCTGTTTTTT.

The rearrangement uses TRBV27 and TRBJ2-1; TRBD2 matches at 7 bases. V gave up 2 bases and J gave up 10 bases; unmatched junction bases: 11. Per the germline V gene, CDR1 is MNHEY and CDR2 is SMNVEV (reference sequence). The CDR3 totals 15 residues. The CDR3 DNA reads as TGTGCCAGCAGTTTAGTGGTAGCGGGTGGGTGGGAGCAGTTCTTC. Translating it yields CASSLVVAGGWEQFF.

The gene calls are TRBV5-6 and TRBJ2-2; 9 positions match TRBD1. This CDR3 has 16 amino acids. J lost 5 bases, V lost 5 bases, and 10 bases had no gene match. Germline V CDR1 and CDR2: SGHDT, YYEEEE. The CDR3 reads CASSPIRDRGTGELFF. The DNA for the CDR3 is TGTGCCAGCAGTCCAATCCGAGACAGGGGGACCGGGGAGCTGTTTTTT.

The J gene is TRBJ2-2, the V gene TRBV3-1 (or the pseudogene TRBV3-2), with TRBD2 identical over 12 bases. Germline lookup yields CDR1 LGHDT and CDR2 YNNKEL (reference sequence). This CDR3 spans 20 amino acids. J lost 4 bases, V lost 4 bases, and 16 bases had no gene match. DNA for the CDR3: TGTGCCAGCAGCCTTCCTTTGGGGCCTAGCGGGAGGGCCGGCACCGGGGAGCTGTTTTTT. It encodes CASSLPLGPSGRAGTGELFF.

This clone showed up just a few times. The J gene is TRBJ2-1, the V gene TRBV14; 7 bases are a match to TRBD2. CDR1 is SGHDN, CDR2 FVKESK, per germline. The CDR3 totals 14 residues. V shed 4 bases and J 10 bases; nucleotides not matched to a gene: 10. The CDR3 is CASSPPLPSGEQFF. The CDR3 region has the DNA TGTGCCAGCAGCCCACCATTACCTAGCGGCGAGCAGTTCTTC.

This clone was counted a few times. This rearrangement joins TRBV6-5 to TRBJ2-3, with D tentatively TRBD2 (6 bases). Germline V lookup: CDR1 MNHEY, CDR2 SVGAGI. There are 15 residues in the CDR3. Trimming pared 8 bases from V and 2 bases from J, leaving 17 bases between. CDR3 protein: CASSNGRSHTDTQYF. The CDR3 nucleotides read TGTGCCAGCTCTAACGGGAGATCACACACAGATACGCAGTATTTT.

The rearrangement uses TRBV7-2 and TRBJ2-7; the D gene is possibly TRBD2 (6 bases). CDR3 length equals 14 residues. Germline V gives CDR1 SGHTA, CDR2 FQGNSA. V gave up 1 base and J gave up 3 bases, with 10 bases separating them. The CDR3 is CASSLDHSGYEQYF. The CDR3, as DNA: TGTGCCAGCAGCTTAGACCATAGCGGCTACGAGCAGTACTTC.

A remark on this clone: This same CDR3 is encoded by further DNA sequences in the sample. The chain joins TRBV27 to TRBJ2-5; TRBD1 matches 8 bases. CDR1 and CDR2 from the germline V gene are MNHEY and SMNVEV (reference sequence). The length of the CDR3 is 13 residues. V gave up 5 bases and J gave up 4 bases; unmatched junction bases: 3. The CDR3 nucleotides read TGTGCCAGCAGTCTCGGACAGGGAGAGACCCAGTACTTC. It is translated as CASSLGQGETQYF.

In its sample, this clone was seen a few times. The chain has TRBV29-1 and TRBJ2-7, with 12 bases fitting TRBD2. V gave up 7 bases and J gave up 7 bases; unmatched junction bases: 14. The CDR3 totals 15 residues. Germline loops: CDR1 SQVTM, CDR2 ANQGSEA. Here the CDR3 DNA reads TGCAGCGCCGCGGGGCAACTAGCGGGAGGTAGTGAGCAGTACTTC. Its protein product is CSAAGQLAGGSEQYF.

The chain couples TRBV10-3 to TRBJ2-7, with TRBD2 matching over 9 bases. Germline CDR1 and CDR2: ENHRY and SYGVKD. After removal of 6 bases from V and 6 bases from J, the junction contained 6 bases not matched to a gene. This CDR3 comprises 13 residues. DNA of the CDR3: TGTGCCATCAGAGATAGCGGGAGACCCGAGCAGTACTTC. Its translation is CAIRDSGRPEQYF.

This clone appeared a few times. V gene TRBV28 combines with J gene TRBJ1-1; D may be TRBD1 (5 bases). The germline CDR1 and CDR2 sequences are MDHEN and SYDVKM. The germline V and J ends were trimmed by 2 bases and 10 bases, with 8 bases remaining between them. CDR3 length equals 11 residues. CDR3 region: CASSLLGLAFF. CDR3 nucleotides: TGTGCCAGCAGTTTACTGGGACTAGCTTTCTTT.

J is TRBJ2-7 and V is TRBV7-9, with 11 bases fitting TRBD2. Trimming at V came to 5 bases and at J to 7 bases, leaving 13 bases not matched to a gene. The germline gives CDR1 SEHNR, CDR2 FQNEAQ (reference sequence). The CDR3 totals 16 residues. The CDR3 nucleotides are TGTGCCAGCAGCCCTTTCGGCCTAGCGGGAGGTCAAGAGCAGTACTTC. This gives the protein CASSPFGLAGGQEQYF. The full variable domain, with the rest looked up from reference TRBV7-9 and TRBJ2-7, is DTGVSQNPRHKITKRGQNVTFRCDPISEHNRLYWYRQTLGQGPEFLTYFQNEAQLEKSRLLSDRFSAERPKGSFSTLEIQRTEQGDSAMYLCASSPFGLAGGQEQYFGPGTRLTVT.